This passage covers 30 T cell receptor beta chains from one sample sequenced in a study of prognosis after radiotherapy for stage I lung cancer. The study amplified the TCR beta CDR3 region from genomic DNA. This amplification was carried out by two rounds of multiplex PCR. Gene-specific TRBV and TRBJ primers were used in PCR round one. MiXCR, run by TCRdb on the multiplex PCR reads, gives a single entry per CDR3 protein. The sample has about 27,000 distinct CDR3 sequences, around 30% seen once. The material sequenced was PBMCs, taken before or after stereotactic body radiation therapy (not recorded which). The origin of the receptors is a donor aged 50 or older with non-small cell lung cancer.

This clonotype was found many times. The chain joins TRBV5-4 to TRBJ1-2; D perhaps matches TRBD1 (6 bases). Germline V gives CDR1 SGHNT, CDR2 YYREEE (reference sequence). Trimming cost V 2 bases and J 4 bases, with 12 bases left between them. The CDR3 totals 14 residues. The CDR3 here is CASSFKGVAYGYTF. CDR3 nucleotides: TGTGCCAGCAGCTTTAAGGGGGTCGCCTATGGCTACACCTTC.

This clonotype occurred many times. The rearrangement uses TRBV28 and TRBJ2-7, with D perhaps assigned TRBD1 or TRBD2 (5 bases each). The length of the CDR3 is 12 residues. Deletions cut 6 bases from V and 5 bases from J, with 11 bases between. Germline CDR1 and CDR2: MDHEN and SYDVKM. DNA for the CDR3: TGTGCCAGCAGGGGACCCAGCAACGAGCAGTACTTC. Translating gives CASRGPSNEQYF.

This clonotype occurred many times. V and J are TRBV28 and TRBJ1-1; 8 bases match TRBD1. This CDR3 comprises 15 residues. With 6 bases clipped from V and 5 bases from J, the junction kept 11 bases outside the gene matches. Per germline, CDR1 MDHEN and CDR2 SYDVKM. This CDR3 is CASSSNQGARTEAFF. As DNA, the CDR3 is TGTGCCAGCAGCTCCAACCAGGGGGCGAGGACTGAAGCTTTCTTT.

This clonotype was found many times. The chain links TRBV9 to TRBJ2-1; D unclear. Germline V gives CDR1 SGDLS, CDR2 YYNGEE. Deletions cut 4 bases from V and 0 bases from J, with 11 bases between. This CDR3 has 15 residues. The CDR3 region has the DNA TGTGCCAGCAGCATCCTAGTGGGCTCCTACAATGAGCAGTTCTTC. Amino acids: CASSILVGSYNEQFF.

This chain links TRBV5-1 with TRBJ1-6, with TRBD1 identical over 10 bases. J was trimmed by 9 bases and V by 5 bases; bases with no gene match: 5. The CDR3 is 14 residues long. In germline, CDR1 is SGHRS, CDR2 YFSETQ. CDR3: CASSPGTGVSPLHF. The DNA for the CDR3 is TGCGCCAGCAGTCCCGGGACAGGGGTTTCACCCCTCCACTTT.

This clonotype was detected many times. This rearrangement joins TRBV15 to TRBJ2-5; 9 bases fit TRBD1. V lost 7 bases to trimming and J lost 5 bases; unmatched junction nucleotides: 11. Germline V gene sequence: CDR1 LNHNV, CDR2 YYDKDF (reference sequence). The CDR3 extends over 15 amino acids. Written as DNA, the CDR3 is TGTGCCACCACCCCGCATGAAACAGGGGGCGAGACCCAGTACTTC. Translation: CATTPHETGGETQYF.

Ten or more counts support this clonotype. Written as DNA, the CDR3 is TGCGCCAGCAGCTTAACAGGCAACCCGTACAATGAGCAGTTCTTC. Protein: CASSLTGNPYNEQFF. This sequence joins TRBV5-1 and TRBJ2-1, with a possible D match to TRBD1 (5 bases). The CDR3 loop spans 15 amino acids. CDR1 is SGHRS, CDR2 YFSETQ, per germline. The V gene lost 2 bases and the J gene lost 4 bases, with 13 bases spanning the gap.

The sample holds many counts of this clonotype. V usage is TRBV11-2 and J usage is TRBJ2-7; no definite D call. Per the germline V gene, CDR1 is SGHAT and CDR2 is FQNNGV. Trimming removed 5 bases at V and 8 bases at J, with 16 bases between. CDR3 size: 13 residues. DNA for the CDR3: TGTGCCAGCAGCCCGATTTTATACACTCAGCAGTACTTC. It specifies CASSPILYTQQYF.

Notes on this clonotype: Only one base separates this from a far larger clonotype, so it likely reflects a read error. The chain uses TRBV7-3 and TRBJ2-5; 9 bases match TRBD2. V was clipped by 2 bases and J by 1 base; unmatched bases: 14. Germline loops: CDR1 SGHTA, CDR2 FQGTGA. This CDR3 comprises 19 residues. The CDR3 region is CASSLWGSSGGKRQETQYF. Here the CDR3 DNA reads TGTGCCAGCAGCTTATGGGGGAGTAGCGGGGGCAAGCGCCAAGAGACCCAGTACTTC.

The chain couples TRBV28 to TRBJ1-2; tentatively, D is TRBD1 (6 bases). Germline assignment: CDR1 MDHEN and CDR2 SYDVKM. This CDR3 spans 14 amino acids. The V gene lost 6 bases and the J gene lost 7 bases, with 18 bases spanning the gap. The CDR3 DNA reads TGTGCCAGCAGCTCAGCCACAGGGTACACTGGCTACACCTTC. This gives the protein CASSSATGYTGYTF.

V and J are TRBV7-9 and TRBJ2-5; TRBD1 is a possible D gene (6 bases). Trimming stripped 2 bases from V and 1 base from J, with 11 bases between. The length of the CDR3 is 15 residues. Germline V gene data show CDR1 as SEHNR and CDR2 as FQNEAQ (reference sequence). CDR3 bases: TGTGCCAGCAGCTTATTTTTGGGGGCCCAAGAGACCCAGTACTTC. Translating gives CASSLFLGAQETQYF.

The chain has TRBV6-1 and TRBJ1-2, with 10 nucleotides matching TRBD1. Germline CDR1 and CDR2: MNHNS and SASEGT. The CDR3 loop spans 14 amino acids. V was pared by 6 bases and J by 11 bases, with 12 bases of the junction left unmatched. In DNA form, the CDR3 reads TGTGCCAGCAGCTCCTGGACAGGGGGAGAAGGTTACACCTTC. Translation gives CASSSWTGGEGYTF.

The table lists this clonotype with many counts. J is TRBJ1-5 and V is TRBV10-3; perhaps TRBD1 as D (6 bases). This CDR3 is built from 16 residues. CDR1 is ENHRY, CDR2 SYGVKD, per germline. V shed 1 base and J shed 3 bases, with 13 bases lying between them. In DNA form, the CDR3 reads TGTGCCATCAGTGAGTATCAGGACAGTATCAATCAGCCCCAGCATTTT. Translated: CAISEYQDSINQPQHF.

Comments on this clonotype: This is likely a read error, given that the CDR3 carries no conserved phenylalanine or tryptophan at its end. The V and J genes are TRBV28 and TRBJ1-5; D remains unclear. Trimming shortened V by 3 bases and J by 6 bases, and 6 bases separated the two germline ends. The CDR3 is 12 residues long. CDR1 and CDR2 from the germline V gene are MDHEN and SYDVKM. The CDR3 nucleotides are TGTGCCAGCAGTTTGACGGGTCAGCCCCAGCATCTT. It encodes CASSLTGQPQHL.

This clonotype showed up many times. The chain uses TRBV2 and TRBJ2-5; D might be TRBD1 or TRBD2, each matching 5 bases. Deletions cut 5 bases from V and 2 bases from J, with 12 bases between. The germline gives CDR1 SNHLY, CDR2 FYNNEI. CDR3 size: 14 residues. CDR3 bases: TGTGCCAGCAGTATTTCGGGGCATCAAGAGACCCAGTACTTC. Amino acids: CASSISGHQETQYF.

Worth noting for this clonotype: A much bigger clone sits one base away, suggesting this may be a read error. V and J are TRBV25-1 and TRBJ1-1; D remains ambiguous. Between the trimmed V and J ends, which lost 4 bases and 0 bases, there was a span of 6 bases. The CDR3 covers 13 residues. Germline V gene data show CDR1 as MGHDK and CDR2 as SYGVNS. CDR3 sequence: CASSVPMNTEAFF. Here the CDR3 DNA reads TGTGCCAGCAGTGTCCCCATGAACACTGAAGCTTTCTTT.

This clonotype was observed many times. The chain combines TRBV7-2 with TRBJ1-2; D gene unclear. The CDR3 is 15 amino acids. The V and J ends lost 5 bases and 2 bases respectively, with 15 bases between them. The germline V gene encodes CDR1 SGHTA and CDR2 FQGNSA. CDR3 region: CASSPQSTSNYGYTF. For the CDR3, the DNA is TGTGCCAGCAGCCCCCAGTCCACCTCCAACTATGGCTACACCTTC.

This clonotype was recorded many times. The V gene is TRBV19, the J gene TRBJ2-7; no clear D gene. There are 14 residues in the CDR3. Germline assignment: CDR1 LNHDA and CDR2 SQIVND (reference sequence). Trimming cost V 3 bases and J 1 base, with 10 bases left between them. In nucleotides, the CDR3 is TGTGCCAGTAGTATCAACGCACCGTCCTACGAGCAGTACTTC. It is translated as CASSINAPSYEQYF. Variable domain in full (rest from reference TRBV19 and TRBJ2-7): DGGITQSPKYLFRKEGQNVTLSCEQNLNHDAMYWYRQDPGQGLRLIYYSQIVNDFQKGDIAEGYSVSREKKESFPLTVTSAQKNPTAFYLCASSINAPSYEQYFGPGTRLTVT.

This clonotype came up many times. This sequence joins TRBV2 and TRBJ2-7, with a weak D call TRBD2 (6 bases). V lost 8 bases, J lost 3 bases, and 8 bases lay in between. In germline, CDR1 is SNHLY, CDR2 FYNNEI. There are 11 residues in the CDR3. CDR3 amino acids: CASGRRYEQYF. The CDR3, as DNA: TGTGCCAGCGGGAGGCGCTACGAGCAGTACTTC.

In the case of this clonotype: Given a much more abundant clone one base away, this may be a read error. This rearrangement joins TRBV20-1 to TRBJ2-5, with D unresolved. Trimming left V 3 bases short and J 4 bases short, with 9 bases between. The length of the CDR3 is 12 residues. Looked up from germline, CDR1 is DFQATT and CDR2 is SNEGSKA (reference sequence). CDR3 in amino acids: CSARKPGETQYF. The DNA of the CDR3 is TGCAGTGCTAGGAAACCCGGAGAGACCCAGTACTTC.

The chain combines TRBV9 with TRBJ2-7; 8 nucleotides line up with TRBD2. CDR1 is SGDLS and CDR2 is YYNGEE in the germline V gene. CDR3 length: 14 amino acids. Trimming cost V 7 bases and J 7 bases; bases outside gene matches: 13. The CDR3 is CASSRRTGGQEQYF. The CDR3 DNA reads TGTGCCAGCTCAAGAAGGACGGGGGGGCAAGAGCAGTACTTC.

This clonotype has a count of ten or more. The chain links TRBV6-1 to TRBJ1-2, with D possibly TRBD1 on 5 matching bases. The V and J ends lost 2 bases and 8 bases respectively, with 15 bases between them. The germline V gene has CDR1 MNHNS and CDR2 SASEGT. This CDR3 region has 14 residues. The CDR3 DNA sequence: TGTGCCAGCAGTGAAACAACAGGCCAAAGGGGCTACACCTTC. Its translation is CASSETTGQRGYTF.

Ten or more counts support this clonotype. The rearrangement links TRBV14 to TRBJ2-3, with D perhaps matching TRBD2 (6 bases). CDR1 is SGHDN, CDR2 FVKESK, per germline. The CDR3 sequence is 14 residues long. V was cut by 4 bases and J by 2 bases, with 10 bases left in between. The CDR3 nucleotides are TGTGCCAGCAGCCTCCGGGACTTCACAGATACGCAGTATTTT. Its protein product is CASSLRDFTDTQYF.

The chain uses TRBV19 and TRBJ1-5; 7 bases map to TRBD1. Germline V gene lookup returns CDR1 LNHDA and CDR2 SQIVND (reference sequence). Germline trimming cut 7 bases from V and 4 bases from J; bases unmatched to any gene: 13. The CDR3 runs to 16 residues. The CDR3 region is CASINRQGSVNQPQHF. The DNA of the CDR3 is TGTGCCAGTATTAACCGACAGGGAAGTGTTAATCAGCCCCAGCATTTT.

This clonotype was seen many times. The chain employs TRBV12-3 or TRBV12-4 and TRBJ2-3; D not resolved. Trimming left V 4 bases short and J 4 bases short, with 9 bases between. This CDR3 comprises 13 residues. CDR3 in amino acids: CASSYRGPDTQYF. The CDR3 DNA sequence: TGTGCCAGCAGTTACCGTGGCCCAGATACGCAGTATTTT.

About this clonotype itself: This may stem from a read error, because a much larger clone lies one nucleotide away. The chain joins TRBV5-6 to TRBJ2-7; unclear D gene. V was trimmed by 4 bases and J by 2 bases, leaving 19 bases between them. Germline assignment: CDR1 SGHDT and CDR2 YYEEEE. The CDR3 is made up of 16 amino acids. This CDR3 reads CASSGLSHGMPYEQYF. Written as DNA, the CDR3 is TGTGCCAGCAGCGGGTTATCCCATGGGATGCCCTACGAGCAGTACTTC.

CDR3 sequence reads: CASSLPGSGFDGNTIYF. The CDR3 nucleotides are TGTGCCAGCAGTTTACCTGGGAGTGGTTTTGATGGAAACACCATATATTTT. This chain joins TRBV28 and TRBJ1-3; D not resolved. CDR1 and CDR2 (germline): MDHEN, SYDVKM. The CDR3 runs 17 residues. Trimming left V 2 bases short and J 3 bases short, with 17 bases between.

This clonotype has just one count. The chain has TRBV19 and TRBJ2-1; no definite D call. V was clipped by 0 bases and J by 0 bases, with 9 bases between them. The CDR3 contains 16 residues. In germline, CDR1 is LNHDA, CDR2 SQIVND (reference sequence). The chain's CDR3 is CASSIDQTGSYNEQFF. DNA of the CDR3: TGTGCCAGTAGTATAGATCAAACCGGCTCCTACAATGAGCAGTTCTTC.

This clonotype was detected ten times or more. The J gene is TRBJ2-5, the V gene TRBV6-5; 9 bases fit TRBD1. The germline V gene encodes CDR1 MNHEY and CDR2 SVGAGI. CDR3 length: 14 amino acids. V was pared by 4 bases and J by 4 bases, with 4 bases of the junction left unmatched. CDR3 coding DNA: TGTGCCAGCAGTTCGGACAGGGGACTAGAGACCCAGTACTTC. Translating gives CASSSDRGLETQYF.

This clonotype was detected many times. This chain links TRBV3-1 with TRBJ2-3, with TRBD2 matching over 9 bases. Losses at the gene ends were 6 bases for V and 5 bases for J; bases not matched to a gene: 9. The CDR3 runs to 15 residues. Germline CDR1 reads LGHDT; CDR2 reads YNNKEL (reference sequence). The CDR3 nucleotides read TGTGCCAGCAGTCGTAGCGGGGGAGGGCAAGATACGCAGTATTTT. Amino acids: CASSRSGGGQDTQYF.